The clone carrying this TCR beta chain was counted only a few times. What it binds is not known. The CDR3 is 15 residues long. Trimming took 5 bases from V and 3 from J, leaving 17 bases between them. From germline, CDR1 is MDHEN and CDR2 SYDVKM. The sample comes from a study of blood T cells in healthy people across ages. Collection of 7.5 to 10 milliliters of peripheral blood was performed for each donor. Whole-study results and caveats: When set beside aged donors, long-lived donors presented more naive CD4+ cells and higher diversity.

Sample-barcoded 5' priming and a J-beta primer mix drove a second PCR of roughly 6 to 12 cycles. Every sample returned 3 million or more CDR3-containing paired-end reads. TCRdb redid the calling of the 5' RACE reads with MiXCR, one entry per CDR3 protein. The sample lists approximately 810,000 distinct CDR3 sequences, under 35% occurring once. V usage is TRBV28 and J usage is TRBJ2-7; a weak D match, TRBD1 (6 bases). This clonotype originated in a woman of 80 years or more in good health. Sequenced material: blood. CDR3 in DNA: TGTGCCAGCAGTCCTAGCAGGGGCACGGGCTACGAGCAGTACTTC. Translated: CASSPSRGTGYEQYF.